Listed below are T cell receptor beta chains from one sample, sequenced in a study of CD8 T cells in Susac syndrome. TCRdb re-called the immunoSEQ multiplex PCR reads through MiXCR, storing one row per CDR3 protein. The sample contains about 140,000 distinct CDR3 sequences, 90% to 95% of which appear only once. The sample taken for sequencing was CD8+ T cells from PBMCs. The receptors come from a human donor in good health. The CDR3 runs from the conserved cysteine through the conserved F or W. The order of the fields is V gene, clone size, D gene, J gene, CDR3 DNA, CDR3 protein. The D gene is left open where the match is weak. A clone size is listed for some rows: how often the clone was seen (once, few, many), or a class if it is expanded.

TRBV5-4	-	TRBD2	TRBJ2-1	TGTGCCAGCATCGCTGGCTTGGCGGGAGGGCAAAGTGAGCAGTTCTTC	CASIAGLAGGQSEQFF
TRBV27	-	-	TRBJ2-6	TGTGCCAGCAGCCTAACGGGGCATAAGCGGGCCAACGTCCTGACTTTC	CASSLTGHKRANVLTF
TRBV30	-	-	TRBJ2-1	TGTGCCTGGAAGGTGGGAAACTACAATGAGCAGTTCTTC	CAWKVGNYNEQFF
TRBV29-1	-	-	TRBJ2-1	TGCAGCGTTGAGACAGGGAGGCCAGAGCAGTTCTTC	CSVETGRPEQFF
TRBV7-9	-	TRBD2	TRBJ2-3	TGTGTCAGCAGCGGGACTAGCGGGAGAACAGATACGCAGTATTTT	CVSSGTSGRTDTQYF
TRBV5-6	-	-	TRBJ1-2	TGTGCCAGCAGCTTGTTCCGCCAGGGCAGCTGGAAGGGCTACACCTTC	CASSLFRQGSWKGYTF
TRBV7-9	-	-	TRBJ2-1	TGTGCCAGCAGCTTGGACCTGGGTATGAACAATGAGCAGTTCTTC	CASSLDLGMNNEQFF
TRBV7-9	-	TRBD1	TRBJ2-7	TGTGCCAGCAGCTCATCCGGGACAGAGTACGAGCAGTACTTC	CASSSSGTEYEQYF
TRBV27	-	TRBD1	TRBJ1-2	TGTGCCAGCAGTTTAGTAGGGGAGGGCGACAGGGGGAGGTATGGCTACACCTTC	CASSLVGEGDRGRYGYTF
TRBV20-1	-	-	TRBJ2-7	TGCAGTGCTAGAGATGAAGGGTTTATGGGCTACGAGCAGTACTTC	CSARDEGFMGYEQYF
TRBV6-2/TRBV6-3	-	-	TRBJ2-5	TGTGCCAGCAGTCTGACGGGATTCCATCAAGAGACCCAGTACTTC	CASSLTGFHQETQYF
TRBV24-1	once	-	TRBJ2-5	TGTGCCACCAGTGATTTGACCAGCAAAGAGACCCAGTACTTC	CATSDLTSKETQYF
TRBV6-2/TRBV6-3	few	TRBD2	TRBJ2-2	TGTGCCAGCAGTCATCTAGCGGGAGGAGGCACCGGGGAGCTGTTTTTT	CASSHLAGGGTGELFF
TRBV7-9	-	-	TRBJ1-2	TGTGCCACCCGACAGAACTATGGCTACACCTTC	CATRQNYGYTF
TRBV28	-	TRBD2	TRBJ2-1	TGTGCCAGCAGTTTATTCGGGGTAGCGGGAGAAGGTTACAATGAGCAGTTCTTC	CASSLFGVAGEGYNEQFF
TRBV9	-	-	TRBJ2-7	TGTGCCAGCAGCGAGGGCAGGATCCAGGACGAGCAGTACTTC	CASSEGRIQDEQYF
TRBV3-1	-	-	TRBJ1-1	TGTGCCAGCAGCCAAGGTTTGCAGGGTGTGTTCATGAACACTGAAGCTTTCTTT	CASSQGLQGVFMNTEAFF
TRBV28	-	-	TRBJ2-1	TGTGCCAGCAGTCCCGAGGACAGCGGCCTTTACAATGAGCAGTTCTTC	CASSPEDSGLYNEQFF
TRBV5-1	-	-	TRBJ2-3	TGCGCCAGCAGCTTGGGATTGGATAGCACAGATACGCAGTATTTT	CASSLGLDSTDTQYF
TRBV9	-	TRBD2	TRBJ2-1	TGTGCCAGCAGCTCCCCCGGGACTAGCGGAACCGACTCCTACAATGAGCAGTTCTTC	CASSSPGTSGTDSYNEQFF
TRBV12-3/TRBV12-4	-	-	TRBJ2-5	TGTGCCAGCATAGAGGACAGCCAAGAGACCCAGTACTTC	CASIEDSQETQYF
TRBV27	-	-	TRBJ2-3	TGTGCCAGCAGTTTATCGGTAGGAACTAGCACAGATACGCAGTATTTT	CASSLSVGTSTDTQYF
TRBV13	-	-	TRBJ2-1	TGTGCCAGCAGCTTACGAGGACAGGGAGGGGATGAGCAGTTCTTC	CASSLRGQGGDEQFF
TRBV30	-	TRBD1	TRBJ2-1	TGTGCCTGTCCGGGACAGCATTACAATGAGCAGTTCTTC	CACPGQHYNEQFF
TRBV29-1	-	TRBD1	TRBJ2-7	TGCAGCGTGTGGACAGGGGAGGGACCCTACGAGCAGTACTTC	CSVWTGEGPYEQYF
TRBV9	-	TRBD1	TRBJ1-2	TGTGCCAGCAGCGTAGGGGGGACAGGGTCGAGCTATGGCTACACCTTC	CASSVGGTGSSYGYTF
TRBV10-3	-	TRBD1	TRBJ2-5	TGTGCCATCAGCGGGACAGGGTGGGAGGAGACCCAGTACTTC	CAISGTGWEETQYF
TRBV3-1	-	TRBD2	TRBJ2-1	TGTGCCAGCAGCCAAGATATGGGCGGGAGGGATCTGTTCTTC	CASSQDMGGRDLFF
TRBV30	once	-	TRBJ2-2	TGTGCCTGGAGTGTTCCAGGAACGAACACCGGGGAGCTGTTTTTT	CAWSVPGTNTGELFF
TRBV27	-	TRBD1	TRBJ1-1	TGTGCCAGCAAAGGGACAGGCGCCACTCAAGCTTTCTTT	CASKGTGATQAFF
TRBV5-4	-	TRBD1	TRBJ1-5	TGTGCCAGCAGCTTGGACGGGACAGGCAATCAGCCCCAGCATTTT	CASSLDGTGNQPQHF
TRBV2	-	TRBD2	TRBJ2-7	TGTGCCAGCAGTGGACTAGCGGGAAACTACGAGCAGTACTTC	CASSGLAGNYEQYF
TRBV30	-	-	TRBJ2-1	TGTGCCTGGAGTGTCGGGGGCCACTACAATGAGCAGTTCTTC	CAWSVGGHYNEQFF
TRBV28	once	-	TRBJ2-1	TGTGCCAGCAGTTTACTAGCCGAAGTCGACAATGAGCAGTTCTTC	CASSLLAEVDNEQFF
TRBV30	-	-	TRBJ2-6	TGTGCCTGGGGGACCCCTAGCTCTGGGGCCAACGTCCTGACTTTC	CAWGTPSSGANVLTF
TRBV15	-	-	TRBJ2-3	TGTGCCACCAGCCGGGGGTACGCTACAGATACGCAGTATTTT	CATSRGYATDTQYF
TRBV3-1	-	-	TRBJ2-5	TGTGCCAGCAGCCAAGGCCGGAGCTTAGCGGTGGAGACCCAGTACTTC	CASSQGRSLAVETQYF
TRBV19	-	TRBD2	TRBJ2-1	TGTGCCAGTAGTTATCTAGCGGGTTACAATGAGCAGTTCTTC	CASSYLAGYNEQFF
TRBV12-3/TRBV12-4	-	-	TRBJ1-4	TGTGCCACCGGTGGTGAAAAACTGTTTTTT	CATGGEKLFF
TRBV11-2	once	-	TRBJ2-1	TGTGCCAGCAGCTTAGAGACAGATGAGCAGTTCTTC	CASSLETDEQFF
TRBV15	-	-	TRBJ1-1	TGTGCCACCGGTTACAGGGTCGGGCGCACTGAAGCTTTCTTT	CATGYRVGRTEAFF
TRBV12-3/TRBV12-4	-	-	TRBJ1-1	TGTGCCAGCAGTTTAGATGTAGGGTACACTGAAGCTTTCTTT	CASSLDVGYTEAFF
TRBV5-6	-	-	TRBJ2-1	TGTGCCAGCGCAGGGATAGGGTGGGGGGACAATGAGCAGTTCTTC	CASAGIGWGDNEQFF
TRBV28	-	-	TRBJ2-5	TGTGCCAGCAGTTTACAGGGGGGAGAGACCCAGTACTTC	CASSLQGGETQYF
TRBV4-3	-	-	TRBJ2-1	TGCGCCAGCAGCCAAGGAAGGATTGAAGGTGATATGGGTGAGCAGTTCTTC	CASSQGRIEGDMGEQFF
TRBV29-1	-	TRBD2	TRBJ2-4	TGCAGCGTTGAAGATTTAGACCTAGCGGGGTTAGCCAAAAACATTCAGTACTTC	CSVEDLDLAGLAKNIQYF
TRBV9	-	-	TRBJ2-1	TGTGCCAGCAGCGTAAGCAGGGGCAATGAGCAGTTCTTC	CASSVSRGNEQFF
TRBV6-5	-	-	TRBJ2-1	TGTGCCAGCAGTTACTCGGGAGGTGGTGAGCAGTTCTTC	CASSYSGGGEQFF
TRBV27	-	TRBD2	TRBJ2-7	TGTGCCAGCAGTAAAGCGGGAGGGCCCGGATTGCACGAGCAGTACTTC	CASSKAGGPGLHEQYF
TRBV7-8	once	TRBD2	TRBJ2-4	TGTGCCAGCAGCTTGGCCGGGACTAGCAAAAACATTCAGTACTTC	CASSLAGTSKNIQYF
TRBV28	once	TRBD2	TRBJ2-7	TGTGCCAGCAGTTTTGGACTAGCGGGAACGTACGAGCAGTACTTC	CASSFGLAGTYEQYF
TRBV27	-	-	TRBJ2-7	TGTGCCAGCAGTCTCCTCCCCTCCTACGAGCAGTACTTC	CASSLLPSYEQYF
TRBV29-1	-	-	TRBJ2-7	TGCAGCGCTGAGGTTGTTGGCGGAACCTCCTACGAGCAGTACTTC	CSAEVVGGTSYEQYF
TRBV7-9	-	-	TRBJ1-2	TGTGCCAGCAGCCGGGGGAGTGGCTACACCTTC	CASSRGSGYTF
TRBV7-8	-	-	TRBJ2-7	TGTGCCAGCAGCTTAACTTCCTGGGGGCTGGACGAGCAGTACTTC	CASSLTSWGLDEQYF
TRBV28	-	TRBD2	TRBJ2-3	TGTGCCAGCAGTTTTGAGGCGGGAGGGCCGACAGATACGCAGTATTTT	CASSFEAGGPTDTQYF